Following are 30 T cell receptor beta chains from one sample sequenced in a study of T-cell memory formation after mild COVID-19. In TCRdb, the 5' RACE reads were re-called with MiXCR into one record per CDR3 protein. The sample carries around 110,000 distinct CDR3 sequences, 14% recorded once. The sample taken for sequencing was PBMCs or a T cell subset sorted from them (not recorded which). Every receptor here comes from a man aged 18 to 30 who had mild COVID-19 (a few samples of this study predate the infection). Cell type and time point are not known.

This clonotype appeared many times. The gene calls are TRBV12-3 or TRBV12-4 and TRBJ1-1, with no clear D. The CDR3 contains 12 residues. V was trimmed by 6 bases and J by 5 bases, leaving 10 bases between them. The CDR3 DNA reads as TGTGCCAGCAGCCTAGGGAGTACTGAAGCTTTCTTT. This encodes CASSLGSTEAFF.

The J gene is TRBJ2-7, the V gene TRBV15; the D gene could be TRBD1 or TRBD2 (5 bases each). The V and J ends lost 1 base and 3 bases respectively, with 13 bases between them. Germline CDR1 is LNHNV and CDR2 is YYDKDF (reference sequence). This CDR3 contains 15 residues. CDR3 in DNA: TGTGCCACCAGCAGAGTAGCAGGGCGGGTCTACGAGCAGTACTTC. This encodes CATSRVAGRVYEQYF.

The genes are TRBV2 and TRBJ2-6; 10 bases agree with TRBD1. Germline assignment: CDR1 SNHLY and CDR2 FYNNEI. V lost 9 bases, J lost 0 bases, and 8 bases stayed unmatched. This CDR3 has 17 residues. DNA of the CDR3: TGTGCCAGAACGACAGGGGGCCGACGCTCTGGGGCCAACGTCCTGACTTTC. Amino acid sequence: CARTTGGRRSGANVLTF.

This clonotype was detected only a few times. V usage is TRBV7-6 and J usage is TRBJ2-5; D is undetermined. The CDR3 is made up of 15 amino acids. Trimming left V 4 bases short and J 5 bases short, with 17 bases between. Germline assignment: CDR1 SGHVS and CDR2 FNYEAQ. The CDR3 DNA reads TGTGCCAGCAGCTCTACAGCGTGGGATTGGGAGACCCAGTACTTC. This translates into CASSSTAWDWETQYF.

Only a few counts were recorded for this clonotype. The chain couples TRBV4-1 to TRBJ1-1; 12 bases map to TRBD1. This CDR3 has 16 residues. V lost 2 bases, J lost 10 bases, and 11 bases stayed unmatched. CDR1 and CDR2 from the germline V gene are MGHRA and YSYEKL. The CDR3 protein is CASSQPGTGTGGIAFF. CDR3 nucleotides: TGCGCCAGCAGCCAACCAGGAACCGGGACAGGGGGCATAGCTTTCTTT.

The V gene is TRBV5-1, the J gene TRBJ2-5; D is ambiguous. Trimming removed 2 bases from V and 0 bases from J, with 8 bases in between. Germline lookup yields CDR1 SGHRS and CDR2 YFSETQ. There are 14 residues in the CDR3. CDR3 in amino acids: CASSFGLDQETQYF. DNA of the CDR3: TGCGCCAGCAGCTTCGGGCTGGACCAAGAGACCCAGTACTTC.

The genes are TRBV5-6 and TRBJ1-6; 8 nucleotides line up with TRBD1. Germline trimming cut 7 bases from V and 13 bases from J; bases unmatched to any gene: 4. In germline, CDR1 is SGHDT, CDR2 YYEEEE. This CDR3 contains 11 residues. CDR3 sequence reads: CASDSGGPLHF. CDR3 nucleotide sequence: TGTGCCAGCGACTCAGGGGGCCCCCTCCACTTT.

This clonotype was detected ten times or more. V usage is TRBV12-3 or TRBV12-4 and J usage is TRBJ1-2, with D possibly TRBD1 on 5 matching bases. This CDR3 is 15 amino acids long. Trimming pared 2 bases from V and 4 bases from J, leaving 14 bases between. CDR3 DNA sequence: TGTGCCAGCAGTTTAATTCAGGGTTTCATCTATGGCTACACCTTC. It specifies CASSLIQGFIYGYTF.

In this sample, this clonotype turned up a few times. V and J are TRBV10-3 and TRBJ2-1, with 8 nucleotides matching TRBD2. Trimming at V came to 6 bases and at J to 4 bases, leaving 5 bases not matched to a gene. CDR1 ENHRY and CDR2 SYGVKD come from the germline V gene. The CDR3 consists of 14 residues. The CDR3 DNA follows: TGTGCCATCAGATTTAGCGGGGAGTACAATGAGCAGTTCTTC. This encodes CAIRFSGEYNEQFF.

This clonotype occurred a few times. The chain employs TRBV12-3 or TRBV12-4 and TRBJ2-6; D unresolved. V was clipped by 5 bases and J by 0 bases, with 11 bases between them. CDR3 length: 16 residues. The CDR3 DNA sequence: TGTGCCAGCAGTCCTCTCGAGAGCTCTGGGGCCAACGTCCTGACTTTC. It is translated as CASSPLESSGANVLTF.

This clonotype was counted only a few times. The J gene is TRBJ2-3, the V gene TRBV6-2 or TRBV6-3; D not resolved. Trimming took off 2 bases at V and 2 bases at J, with 11 bases between the two ends. CDR1 MNHEY and CDR2 SVGEGT come from the germline V gene. This CDR3 has 15 amino acids. The CDR3 bases are TGTGCCAGCAGTTACCTGGCGGCCTTCACAGATACGCAGTATTTT. It encodes CASSYLAAFTDTQYF.

This clonotype has a handful of counts. The chain employs TRBV7-3 and TRBJ1-6; perhaps TRBD1 as D (6 bases). The V end lost 5 bases, the J end lost 9 bases, and 14 bases lay between the germline ends. Germline CDR1 SGHTA, CDR2 FQGTGA. This CDR3 contains 14 residues. The CDR3 spells CASSVGGWGSPLHF. CDR3 coding DNA: TGTGCCAGCAGCGTAGGGGGATGGGGTTCACCCCTCCACTTT.

The chain employs TRBV9 and TRBJ2-7; 12 bases line up with TRBD2. V gave up 2 bases and J gave up 4 bases; unmatched junction bases: 4. Germline V gives CDR1 SGDLS, CDR2 YYNGEE. This CDR3 has 15 residues. The CDR3 reads CASSVLAGGPYEQYF. The CDR3, as DNA: TGTGCCAGCAGCGTCCTAGCGGGGGGGCCATACGAGCAGTACTTC.

The chain has TRBV4-1 and TRBJ2-1; possibly TRBD1 for D (5 bases). Germline lookup yields CDR1 MGHRA and CDR2 YSYEKL. This CDR3 region has 15 residues. Between the trimmed V and J ends, which lost 4 bases and 1 base, there was a span of 11 bases. CDR3 sequence: CASSPDTNSYNEQFF. The CDR3 coding sequence is TGCGCCAGCAGCCCGGACACTAATTCCTACAATGAGCAGTTCTTC.

This clonotype has ten or more counts. The V gene is TRBV20-1, the J gene TRBJ2-2; 7 bases fit TRBD1. Trimming at V came to 0 bases and at J to 5 bases, leaving 9 bases not matched to a gene. Per germline, CDR1 DFQATT and CDR2 SNEGSKA (reference sequence). CDR3 length: 16 residues. This CDR3 reads CSARDGGQPMTGELFF. Here the CDR3 DNA reads TGCAGTGCTAGAGATGGGGGACAGCCCATGACCGGGGAGCTGTTTTTT.

The V call is TRBV6-2 or TRBV6-3, the J call TRBJ1-6, with D unresolved. The CDR3 spans 19 residues. CDR1 is MNHEY and CDR2 is SVGEGT in the germline V gene. The V end was cut by 2 bases, the J end by 5 bases, with 22 bases between. CDR3 sequence reads: CASSYDASWTSLDNSPLHF. For the CDR3, the DNA is TGTGCCAGCAGTTACGACGCCTCCTGGACGTCTTTGGATAATTCACCCCTCCACTTT.

This clonotype was counted between two and nine times. The CDR3 sequence: CASSQADPDGSTEAFF. The CDR3 DNA reads TGTGCCAGCAGCCAAGCCGATCCGGACGGGAGTACTGAAGCTTTCTTT. This rearrangement joins TRBV3-2 to TRBJ1-1. TRBV3-2 counts as a pseudogene. The CDR3 consists of 16 residues.

This chain joins TRBV29-1 and TRBJ2-1, with D uncertain. The V and J ends lost 3 bases and 4 bases respectively, with 7 bases between them. In germline, CDR1 is SQVTM, CDR2 ANQGSEA. This CDR3 is 12 amino acids long. The CDR3 nucleotides read TGCAGCGTTGAGGCCGCATACAATGAGCAGTTCTTC. Residues: CSVEAAYNEQFF.

The gene calls are TRBV12-3 or TRBV12-4 and TRBJ1-1, with unresolved D. This CDR3 spans 12 amino acids. The ends were cut back, 7 bases at V and 4 bases at J, with 10 bases in the middle. CDR3 residues: CASTWTVTEAFF. In DNA, the CDR3 is TGTGCCAGCACATGGACGGTCACTGAAGCTTTCTTT.

In its sample, this clonotype was seen a few times. The chain has TRBV7-8 and TRBJ2-3, with a weak D call TRBD1 (6 bases). The germline V gene has CDR1 SGHVS and CDR2 FQNEAQ. V shed 5 bases and J shed 1 base, with 13 bases lying between them. There are 15 residues in the CDR3. As DNA, the CDR3 is TGTGCCAGCAGCCCACAGGGAAGGGGCACAGATACGCAGTATTTT. Its protein is CASSPQGRGTDTQYF.

The chain joins TRBV19 to TRBJ2-7; D perhaps matches TRBD1 (6 bases). V gave up 3 bases and J gave up 2 bases, with 11 bases separating them. The CDR3 extends over 14 amino acids. Germline V lookup: CDR1 LNHDA, CDR2 SQIVND (reference sequence). This CDR3 reads CASSIVQGAYEQYF. CDR3 nucleotide sequence: TGTGCCAGTAGTATTGTACAGGGTGCCTACGAGCAGTACTTC.

The chain has TRBV10-1 and TRBJ2-7, with D hard to call. There are 14 residues in the CDR3. Trimming stripped 3 bases from V and 9 bases from J, with 18 bases between. Germline CDR1 is WNHNN and CDR2 is SYGVQD (reference sequence). The CDR3 here is CASSDPGVLVGQYF. The CDR3 DNA sequence: TGCGCCAGCAGTGACCCCGGTGTCTTGGTGGGGCAGTACTTC.

This clonotype has ten or more counts. The V gene is TRBV7-6, the J gene TRBJ2-3; the match to TRBD2 covers 8 bases. This CDR3 spans 15 amino acids. The germline V gene encodes CDR1 SGHVS and CDR2 FNYEAQ. The V segment lost 8 bases and the J segment 6 bases; nucleotides outside the gene matches: 13. The CDR3 coding sequence is TGTGCCAGCCGGGAAAGCGGGGGAGCATGGGATACGCAGTATTTT. This codes for CASRESGGAWDTQYF.

The table lists this clonotype with a few counts. The CDR3 sequence: CASSPTGTGGTDTQYF. The DNA of the CDR3 is TGTGCCAGCAGTCCTACCGGGACAGGGGGAACAGATACGCAGTATTTT. This chain connects TRBV12-3 or TRBV12-4 to TRBJ2-3, with TRBD1 identical over 11 bases. Trimming at V came to 5 bases and at J to 3 bases, leaving 7 bases not matched to a gene. The CDR3 has 16 amino acids.

This clonotype turned up a few times. The chain has TRBV7-9 and TRBJ2-3; no definite D call. CDR1 and CDR2 (germline): SEHNR, FQNEAQ (reference sequence). The CDR3 is 15 residues long. Between the trimmed V and J ends, which lost 5 bases and 0 bases, there was a span of 12 bases. CDR3 sequence (DNA): TGTGCCAGCAGCCCTACAAGACTTAGCACAGATACGCAGTATTTT. This codes for CASSPTRLSTDTQYF. The variable domain in full, with the rest retrieved from reference TRBV7-9 and TRBJ2-3, is DTGVSQNPRHKITKRGQNVTFRCDPISEHNRLYWYRQTLGQGPEFLTYFQNEAQLEKSRLLSDRFSAERPKGSFSTLEIQRTEQGDSAMYLCASSPTRLSTDTQYFGPGTRLTVL.

The CDR3 spells CASSKDRDREAFF. CDR3 sequence (DNA): TGTGCCAGCAGCAAAGATAGGGACCGTGAGGCTTTCTTT. The chain is built from TRBV21-1 and TRBJ1-1; the listed D gene, TRBD1, was not tested against the DNA. TRBV21-1 is designated a pseudogene. The CDR3 loop spans 13 amino acids.

The chain joins TRBV10-3 to TRBJ1-3, with 10 bases that match TRBD1. This CDR3 comprises 15 residues. Per the germline V gene, CDR1 is ENHRY and CDR2 is SYGVKD. V dropped 6 bases and J dropped 2; count of bases not matched to a gene: 4. In DNA, the CDR3 is TGTGCCATCAGGAAGACAGGGGGCACTGGAAACACCATATATTTT. It codes for CAIRKTGGTGNTIYF.

A few counts support this clonotype. This chain links TRBV7-2 with TRBJ1-4; 8 bases are shared with TRBD1. The length of the CDR3 is 14 residues. CDR1 and CDR2 (germline): SGHTA, FQGNSA. V trimming: 5 bases; J trimming: 5 bases; junction bases outside the gene matches: 4. The chain's CDR3 is CASSPRDRNEKLFF. The CDR3 DNA reads TGTGCCAGCAGCCCCCGGGACAGGAATGAAAAACTGTTTTTT.

This clonotype showed up just a few times. The chain couples TRBV19 to TRBJ2-3, with a possible D match to TRBD1 (5 bases). Trimming pared 11 bases from V and 1 base from J, leaving 16 bases between. The CDR3 runs to 14 residues. The germline V gene has CDR1 LNHDA and CDR2 SQIVND (reference sequence). The CDR3: CASSWGRGTDTQYF. In DNA form, the CDR3 reads TGTGCCTCATCCTGGGGCAGGGGCACAGATACGCAGTATTTT.

This clonotype appeared a few times. The chain has TRBV6-2 or TRBV6-3 and TRBJ2-1; D remains unclear. The CDR3 contains 12 residues. V gave up 0 bases and J gave up 8 bases, with 5 bases separating them. The germline V gene encodes CDR1 MNHEY and CDR2 SVGEGT. This CDR3 reads CASSYSWDEQFF. In nucleotides, the CDR3 is TGTGCCAGCAGTTACTCATGGGATGAGCAGTTCTTC.